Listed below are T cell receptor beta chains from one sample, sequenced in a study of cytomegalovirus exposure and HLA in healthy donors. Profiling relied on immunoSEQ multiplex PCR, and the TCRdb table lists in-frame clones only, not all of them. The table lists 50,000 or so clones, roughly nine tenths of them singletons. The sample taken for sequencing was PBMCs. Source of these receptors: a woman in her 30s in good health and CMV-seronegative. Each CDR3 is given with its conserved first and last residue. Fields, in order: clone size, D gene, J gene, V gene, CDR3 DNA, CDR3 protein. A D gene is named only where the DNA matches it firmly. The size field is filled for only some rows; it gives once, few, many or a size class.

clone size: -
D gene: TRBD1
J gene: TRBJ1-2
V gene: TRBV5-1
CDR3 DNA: TGCGCCAGCAGCTTAACCACAGGGGAGGCTGGCTACACCTTC
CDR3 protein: CASSLTTGEAGYTF

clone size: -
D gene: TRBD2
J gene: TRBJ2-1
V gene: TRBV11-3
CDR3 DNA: TGTGCCAGCAGCCGTAGCGGGAGGGACAATGAGCAGTTCTTC
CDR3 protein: CASSRSGRDNEQFF

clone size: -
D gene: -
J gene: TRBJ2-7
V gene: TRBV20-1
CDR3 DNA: TGCAGTGCGAAGCGTACCTACGAGCAGTACTTC
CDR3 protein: CSAKRTYEQYF

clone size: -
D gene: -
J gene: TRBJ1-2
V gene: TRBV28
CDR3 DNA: TGTGCCAGCAGACAGGGTGACTATGGCTACACCTTC
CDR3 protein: CASRQGDYGYTF

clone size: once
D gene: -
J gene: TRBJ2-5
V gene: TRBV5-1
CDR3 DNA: TGCGCCAGCAGCTTGGAACCTGGAGTGGAGACCCAGTACTTC
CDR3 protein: CASSLEPGVETQYF

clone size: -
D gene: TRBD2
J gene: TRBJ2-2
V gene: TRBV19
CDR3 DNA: TGTGCCAGTAGCCCGACTAGCGAGGACACCGGGGAGCTGTTTTTT
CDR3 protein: CASSPTSEDTGELFF

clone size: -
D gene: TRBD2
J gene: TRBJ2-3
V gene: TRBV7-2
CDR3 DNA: TGTGCCAGCAGCTTACAAGGACTAGCGGGAGCCGGGGGCACAGATACGCAGTATTTT
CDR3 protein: CASSLQGLAGAGGTDTQYF

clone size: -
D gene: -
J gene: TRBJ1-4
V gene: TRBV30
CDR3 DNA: TGTGCCTGGACAGGGATATTGGATGAAAAACTGTTTTTT
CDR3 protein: CAWTGILDEKLFF

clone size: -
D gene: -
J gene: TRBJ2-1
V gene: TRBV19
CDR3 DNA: TGTGCCAGTAGTCCTCCCAGGAGGGCAGGAAACAATGAGCAGTTCTTC
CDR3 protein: CASSPPRRAGNNEQFF

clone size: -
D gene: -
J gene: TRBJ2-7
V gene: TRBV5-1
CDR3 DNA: TGCGCCAGCAGCCTTTCGGGGGACTCCTACGAGCAGTACTTC
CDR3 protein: CASSLSGDSYEQYF

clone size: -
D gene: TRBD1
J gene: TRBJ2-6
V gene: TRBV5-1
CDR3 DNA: TGCGCCAGCAGCTTAGAAGGACAGGGGGGTACGGGGGCCAACGTCCTGACTTTC
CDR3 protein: CASSLEGQGGTGANVLTF

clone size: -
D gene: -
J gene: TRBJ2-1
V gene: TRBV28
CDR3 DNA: TGTGCCGCGGCAGGGCCCTACAATGAGCAGTTCTTC
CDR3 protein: CAAAGPYNEQFF

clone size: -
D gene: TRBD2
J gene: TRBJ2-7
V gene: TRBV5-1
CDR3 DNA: TGCGCCAGCAGCTCAGGACTAGCGGCTAGTAACTACGAGCAGTACTTC
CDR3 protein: CASSSGLAASNYEQYF

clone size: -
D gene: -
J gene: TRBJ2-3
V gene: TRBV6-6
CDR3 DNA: TGTGCCAGCAGTTACCTAACTAGTGGCACAGATACGCAGTATTTT
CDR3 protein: CASSYLTSGTDTQYF

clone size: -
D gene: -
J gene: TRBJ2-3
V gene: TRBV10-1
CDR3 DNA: TGCGCCAGCAGTGAGGGGAGTCGGACGCAGTATTTT
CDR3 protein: CASSEGSRTQYF

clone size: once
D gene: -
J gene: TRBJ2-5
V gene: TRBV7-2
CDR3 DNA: TGTGCCAGCAATGTCGGAGTAGAGACCCAGTACTTC
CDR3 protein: CASNVGVETQYF

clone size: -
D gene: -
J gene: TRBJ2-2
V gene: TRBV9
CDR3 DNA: TGTGCCAGCAGCGGAGAGAACACCGGGGAGCTGTTTTTT
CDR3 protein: CASSGENTGELFF

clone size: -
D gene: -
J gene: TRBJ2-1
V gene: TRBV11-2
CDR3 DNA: TGTGCCAGCAGCCCACTGACGGGAGTTAGTGAGCAGTTCTTC
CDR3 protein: CASSPLTGVSEQFF

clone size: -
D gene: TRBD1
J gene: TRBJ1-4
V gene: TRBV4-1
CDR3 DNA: TGCGCCAGCAGCCCATACTCCCGACAGGGGGGCGAAAAACTGTTTTTT
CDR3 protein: CASSPYSRQGGEKLFF

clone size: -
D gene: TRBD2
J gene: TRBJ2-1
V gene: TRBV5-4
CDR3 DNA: TGTGCCAGCAGCCCGGGACTAGCGGGTAGCGATGAGCAGTTCTTC
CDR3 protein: CASSPGLAGSDEQFF

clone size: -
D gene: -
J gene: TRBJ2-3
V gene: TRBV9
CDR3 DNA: TGTGCCAGCAGAGAGGGCGGCCTCACAGATACGCAGTATTTT
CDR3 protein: CASREGGLTDTQYF

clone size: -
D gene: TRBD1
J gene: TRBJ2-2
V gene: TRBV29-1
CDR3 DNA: TGCAGCGTAGATAAGGGACAGGGGACCGGGGAGCTGTTTTTT
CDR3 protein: CSVDKGQGTGELFF

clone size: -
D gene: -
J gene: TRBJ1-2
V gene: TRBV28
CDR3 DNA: TGTGCCAGCAGTTCCCCGGGACTACGCTACACCTTC
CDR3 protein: CASSSPGLRYTF

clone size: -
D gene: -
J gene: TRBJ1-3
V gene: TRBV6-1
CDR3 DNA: TGTGCCAGCAGTGAAACAGGATTTTTCTCTGGAAACACCATATATTTT
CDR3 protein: CASSETGFFSGNTIYF

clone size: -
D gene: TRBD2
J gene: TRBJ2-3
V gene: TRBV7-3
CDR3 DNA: TGTGCCAGCAGCTTATTGGCGGGAGGGTCAACAGATACGCAGTATTTT
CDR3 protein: CASSLLAGGSTDTQYF

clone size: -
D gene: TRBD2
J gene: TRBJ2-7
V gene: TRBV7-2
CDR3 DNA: TGTGCCAGCAGCCGGGGACTAGCGTCCTACGAGCAGTACTTC
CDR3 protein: CASSRGLASYEQYF

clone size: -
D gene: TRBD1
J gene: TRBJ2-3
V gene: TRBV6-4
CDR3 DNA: TGTGCCAGCAGTGACGGACAGGGGGCAGATACGCAGTATTTT
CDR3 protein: CASSDGQGADTQYF

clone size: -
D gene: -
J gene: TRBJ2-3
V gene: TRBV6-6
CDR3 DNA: TGTGCCAGCAGCCAGTTAGCCGCAGATACGCAGTATTTT
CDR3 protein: CASSQLAADTQYF

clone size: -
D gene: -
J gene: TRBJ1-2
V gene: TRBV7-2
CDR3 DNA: TGTGCCAGCAGCCCGGACAGCGCTAACTATGGCTACACCTTC
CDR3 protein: CASSPDSANYGYTF

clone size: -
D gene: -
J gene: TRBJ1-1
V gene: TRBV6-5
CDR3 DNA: TGTGCCAGCAGTCACAGGGAGTGGGGCACTGAAGCTTTCTTT
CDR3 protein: CASSHREWGTEAFF

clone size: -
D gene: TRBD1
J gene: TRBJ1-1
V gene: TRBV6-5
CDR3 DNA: TGTGCCAGCACACTGGCCGGGACAGAGAACACTGAAGCTTTCTTT
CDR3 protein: CASTLAGTENTEAFF

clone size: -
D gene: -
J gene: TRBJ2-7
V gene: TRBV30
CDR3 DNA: TGTGCCTGGAGTGTAGACAGTACCTACGAGCAGTACTTC
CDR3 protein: CAWSVDSTYEQYF

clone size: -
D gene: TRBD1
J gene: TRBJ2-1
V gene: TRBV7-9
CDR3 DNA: TGTGCCAGCAGCTTAGTTGGGGACAGGGGGCTACCCCCTGAGCAGTTCTTC
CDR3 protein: CASSLVGDRGLPPEQFF

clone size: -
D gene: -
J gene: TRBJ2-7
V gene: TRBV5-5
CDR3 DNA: TGTGCCAGCAGCTTGGGCGTGGGAGCCTACGAGCAGTACTTC
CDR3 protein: CASSLGVGAYEQYF

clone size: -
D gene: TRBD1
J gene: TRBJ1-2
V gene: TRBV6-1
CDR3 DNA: TGTGCCAGCAGTGAAGGCACAGGGGCTAATGGCTACACCTTC
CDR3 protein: CASSEGTGANGYTF

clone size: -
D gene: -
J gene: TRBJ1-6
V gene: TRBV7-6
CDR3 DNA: TGTGCCAGCAGCCCTGCAGGGGTCGAAAATTCACCCCTCCACTTT
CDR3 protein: CASSPAGVENSPLHF

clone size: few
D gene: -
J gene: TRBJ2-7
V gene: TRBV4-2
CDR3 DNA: TGTGCCAGCAGCCAAGAGGCGGCATCCAGCGAGCAGTACTTC
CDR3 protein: CASSQEAASSEQYF

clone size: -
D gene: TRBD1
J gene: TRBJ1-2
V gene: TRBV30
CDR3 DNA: TGTGCCCTAGGACAGGTCCGACCTTCCTATGGCTACACCTTC
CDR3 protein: CALGQVRPSYGYTF

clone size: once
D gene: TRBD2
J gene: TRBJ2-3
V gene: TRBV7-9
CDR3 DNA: TGTGCCAGCAGCTTAGGGAGTTTGTCTAGCGGGAGACGTGGAGATACGCAGTATTTT
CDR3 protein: CASSLGSLSSGRRGDTQYF

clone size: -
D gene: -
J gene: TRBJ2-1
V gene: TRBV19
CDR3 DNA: TGTGCCAGTAGTGGGCAAATCCTGAATGAGCAGTTCTTC
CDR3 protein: CASSGQILNEQFF

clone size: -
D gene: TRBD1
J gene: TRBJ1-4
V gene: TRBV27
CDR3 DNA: TGTGCCAGCAGTTCAGACAGGGGAAATGAAAAACTGTTTTTT
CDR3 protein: CASSSDRGNEKLFF

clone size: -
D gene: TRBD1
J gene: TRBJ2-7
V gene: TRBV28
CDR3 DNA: TGTGCCAGCAGTTTACGTCCCGGGACAGGGGGGAGGGGCGAGCAGTACTTC
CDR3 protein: CASSLRPGTGGRGEQYF

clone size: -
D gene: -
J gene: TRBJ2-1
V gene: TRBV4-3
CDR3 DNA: TGCGCCAGCAGCCAAGAACGGGGGATCACCTACAATGAGCAGTTCTTC
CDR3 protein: CASSQERGITYNEQFF

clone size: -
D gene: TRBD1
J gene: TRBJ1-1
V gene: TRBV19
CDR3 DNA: TGTGCCAGCAGTAGGGGGCAGGGGGCCGGGGTCGCTGAAGCTTTCTTT
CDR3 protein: CASSRGQGAGVAEAFF

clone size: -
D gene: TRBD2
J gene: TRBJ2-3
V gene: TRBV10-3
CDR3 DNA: TGTGCCGGACGGGAGGGCCAATCGGCAGATACGCAGTATTTT
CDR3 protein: CAGREGQSADTQYF

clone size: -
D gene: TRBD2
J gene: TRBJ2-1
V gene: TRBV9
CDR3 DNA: TGTGCCAGCAGCGTAGGCGGGACCCCAGCGGGGAATGAGCAGTTCTTC
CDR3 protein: CASSVGGTPAGNEQFF

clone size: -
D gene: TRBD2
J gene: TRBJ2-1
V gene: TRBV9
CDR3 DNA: TGTGCCAGCAGTGAGTCTTTGCGGGAGGGCTATGAGCAGTTCTTC
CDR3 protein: CASSESLREGYEQFF

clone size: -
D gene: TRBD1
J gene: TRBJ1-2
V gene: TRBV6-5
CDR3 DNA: TGTGCCAGCAGTACAGGGGATCATAACTATGGCTACACCTTC
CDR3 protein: CASSTGDHNYGYTF

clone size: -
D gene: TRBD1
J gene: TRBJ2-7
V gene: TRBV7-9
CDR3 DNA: TGTGCCAGCAGCCCTGACAGGGGGTCCTCCTACGAGCAGTACTTC
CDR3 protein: CASSPDRGSSYEQYF

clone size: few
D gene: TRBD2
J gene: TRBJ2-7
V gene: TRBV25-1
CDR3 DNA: TGTGCCAGCACGACTAGCGGGAGTCGAGAGCAGTACTTC
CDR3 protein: CASTTSGSREQYF

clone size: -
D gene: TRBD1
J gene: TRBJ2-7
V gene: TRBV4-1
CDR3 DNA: TGCGCCAGCAGCACTGCTCAGTTGACAGGGCAAGGGCAGTACTTC
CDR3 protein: CASSTAQLTGQGQYF

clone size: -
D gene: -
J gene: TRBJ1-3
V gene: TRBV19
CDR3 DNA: TGTGCCAGCAGTTCCGGTGCTGGAAACACCATATATTTT
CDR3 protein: CASSSGAGNTIYF

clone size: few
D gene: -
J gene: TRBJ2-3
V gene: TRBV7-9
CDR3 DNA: TGTGCCAGCAGCATACAGGGAAGCACAGATACGCAGTATTTT
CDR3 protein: CASSIQGSTDTQYF

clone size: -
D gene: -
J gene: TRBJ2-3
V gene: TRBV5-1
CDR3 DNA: TGCGCCAGCAGCTTGGCCGGAGATACGCAGTATTTT
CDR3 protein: CASSLAGDTQYF

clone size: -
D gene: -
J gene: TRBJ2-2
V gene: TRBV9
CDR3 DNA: TGTGCCAGCAGCGTATTTCTTGCACTATCCGCGAACACCGGGGAGCTGTTTTTT
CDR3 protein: CASSVFLALSANTGELFF

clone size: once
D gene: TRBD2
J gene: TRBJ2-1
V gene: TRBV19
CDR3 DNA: TGTGCCAGTAGTGTAGCGGGGGTGTCCTACAATGAGCAGTTCTTC
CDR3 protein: CASSVAGVSYNEQFF

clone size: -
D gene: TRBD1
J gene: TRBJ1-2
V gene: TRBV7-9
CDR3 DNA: TGTGCCAGCAGCTTCCACAGTCCGGTTCGGGGGGACAGGGGCTACACCTTC
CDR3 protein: CASSFHSPVRGDRGYTF

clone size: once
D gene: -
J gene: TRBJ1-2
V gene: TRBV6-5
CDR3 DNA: TGTGCCAGCAGTTACAACTTAAACTATGGCTACACCTTC
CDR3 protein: CASSYNLNYGYTF

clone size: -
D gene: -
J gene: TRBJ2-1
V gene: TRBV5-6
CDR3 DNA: TGTGCCAGCAGATTGGGAGCAAATGAGCAGTTCTTC
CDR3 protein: CASRLGANEQFF